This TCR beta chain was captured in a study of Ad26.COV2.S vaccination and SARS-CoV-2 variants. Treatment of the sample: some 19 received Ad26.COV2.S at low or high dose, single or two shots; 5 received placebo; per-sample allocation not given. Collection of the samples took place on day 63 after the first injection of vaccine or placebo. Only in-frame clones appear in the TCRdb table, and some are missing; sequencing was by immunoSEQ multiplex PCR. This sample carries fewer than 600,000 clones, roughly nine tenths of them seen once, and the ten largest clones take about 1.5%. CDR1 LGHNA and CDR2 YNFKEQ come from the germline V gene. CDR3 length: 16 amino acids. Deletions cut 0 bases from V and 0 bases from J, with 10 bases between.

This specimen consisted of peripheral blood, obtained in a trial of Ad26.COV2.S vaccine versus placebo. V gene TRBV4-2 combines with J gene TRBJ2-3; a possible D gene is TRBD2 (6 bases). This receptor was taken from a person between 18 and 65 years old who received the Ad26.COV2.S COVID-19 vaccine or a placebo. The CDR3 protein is CASSQDGGASTDTQYF. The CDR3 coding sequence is TGTGCCAGCAGCCAAGATGGCGGGGCTAGCACAGATACGCAGTATTTT.